One sample yielded the 20 T cell receptor beta chains listed below, sequenced in a study of T cells in Graves' hyperthyroidism and ophthalmopathy. TCR beta CDR3 region amplification was performed from RNA transcripts. First-round RT-PCR of the TCR CDR3 relied on the HTBI primer set. MiXCR, run by TCRdb on the multiplex PCR reads, gives a single entry per CDR3 protein. The sample gives 600,000 to 800,000 distinct CDR3 sequences, roughly a third of which show up once; roughly 30% is in the top ten. Sequencing was done on a sample of blood. The receptors stem from a woman aged 40 to 50 with Graves' hyperthyroidism.

This clonotype was recorded many times. This chain links TRBV5-6 with TRBJ1-2; D unresolved. From germline, CDR1 is SGHDT and CDR2 YYEEEE. CDR3 length: 12 residues. Trimming removed 2 bases from V and 4 bases from J, with 6 bases in between. The CDR3 protein is CASSFLTYGYTF. Written as DNA, the CDR3 is TGTGCCAGCAGCTTCCTTACCTATGGCTACACCTTC.

This clonotype was picked up a small number of times. The J gene is TRBJ2-2, the V gene TRBV7-2; TRBD2 is a possible D gene (6 bases). Germline V gene lookup returns CDR1 SGHTA and CDR2 FQGNSA. V lost 4 bases to trimming and J lost 7 bases, with 22 bases between them. The CDR3 consists of 17 residues. The CDR3 DNA is TGTGCCAGCAGCTCGACTGCCTGTCTAGCGTGTGTCGGGGAGCTGTTTTTT. Protein sequence: CASSSTACLACVGELFF.

This clonotype has a handful of counts. This chain joins TRBV6-5 and TRBJ1-5; D remains ambiguous. Germline assignment: CDR1 MNHEY and CDR2 SVGAGI. The CDR3 extends over 18 amino acids. The V and J ends lost 0 bases and 0 bases respectively, with 15 bases between them. The CDR3 nucleotides read TGTGCCAGCAGTTACTCGTGGCCAGGCGATAATAGCAATCAGCCCCAGCATTTT. It is translated as CASSYSWPGDNSNQPQHF.

The gene calls are TRBV25-1 and TRBJ1-1; no reliable D call. CDR1 is MGHDK, CDR2 SYGVNS, per germline. This CDR3 has 13 amino acids. V shed 10 bases and J shed 3 bases, with 15 bases lying between them. The CDR3 protein is CANARGEDTEAFF. The CDR3 DNA reads TGTGCCAACGCTCGAGGAGAGGACACTGAAGCTTTCTTT.

At least ten counts were recorded for this clonotype. This chain uses TRBV10-3 with TRBJ2-6; TRBD1 matches 9 bases. Germline values: CDR1 ENHRY, CDR2 SYGVKD. The CDR3 is 15 amino acids. V dropped 11 bases and J dropped 2; count of bases not matched to a gene: 7. CDR3 protein: CASWTGAPGANVLTF. DNA for the CDR3: TGTGCCTCCTGGACAGGGGCCCCTGGGGCCAACGTCCTGACTTTC.

This clonotype was seen ten or more times. This chain connects TRBV20-1 to TRBJ2-7, with D perhaps TRBD1 or TRBD2 (5 bases each). This CDR3 is built from 13 residues. Germline V CDR1 and CDR2: DFQATT, SNEGSKA (reference sequence). V was clipped by 0 bases and J by 3 bases, with 9 bases between them. The CDR3 loop reads CSARDQGDYEQYF. DNA for the CDR3: TGCAGTGCTAGAGATCAGGGAGACTACGAGCAGTACTTC.

This clonotype was detected only a few times. The V call is TRBV20-1, the J call TRBJ1-5; 9 bases map to TRBD1. CDR1 DFQATT and CDR2 SNEGSKA come from the germline V gene (reference sequence). The CDR3 is made up of 16 amino acids. The J segment lost 0 bases and the V segment lost 5 bases, leaving 8 bases of the junction unmatched. For the CDR3, the DNA is TGCAGTGCTGACAGGGGGTCGGGGTATAGCAATCAGCCCCAGCATTTT. Encoded protein: CSADRGSGYSNQPQHF.

This sequence joins TRBV5-1 and TRBJ1-5; possible D gene TRBD1, 5 bases. CDR1 and CDR2 (germline): SGHRS, YFSETQ. This CDR3 has 13 residues. V lost 5 bases, J lost 6 bases, and 12 bases lay in between. CDR3 residues: CASRGEAGQPQHF. CDR3 sequence (DNA): TGCGCCAGCAGAGGGGAGGCGGGTCAGCCCCAGCATTTT.

CDR3 sequence: CSSPGGSGPNTGELFF. The DNA of the CDR3 is TGCAGTTCCCCTGGCGGGAGTGGACCGAACACCGGGGAGCTGTTTTTT. V is TRBV20-1 and J is TRBJ2-2; 7 nucleotides line up with TRBD2. Germline V gives CDR1 DFQATT, CDR2 SNEGSKA (reference sequence). V trimming: 8 bases; J trimming: 0 bases; junction bases outside the gene matches: 12. This CDR3 is built from 16 residues.

This clonotype was found many times. The chain has TRBV5-4 and TRBJ1-5; D gene unclear. With 3 bases removed from V and 7 bases from J, the gap between germline ends came to 11 bases. The CDR3 runs 13 residues. From germline, CDR1 is SGHNT and CDR2 YYREEE (reference sequence). The CDR3 protein is CASSYEVGQPQHF. In DNA form, the CDR3 reads TGTGCCAGCAGCTACGAGGTCGGGCAGCCCCAGCATTTT.

This clonotype has more than one count but fewer than ten. The chain couples TRBV7-9 to TRBJ1-1; the match to TRBD1 covers 7 bases. With V trimmed by 4 bases and J by 4 bases, 9 bases remained unmatched. The CDR3 runs to 15 residues. CDR1 and CDR2 (germline): SEHNR, FQNEAQ (reference sequence). CDR3 nucleotide sequence: TGTGCCAGCAGCTCCCACCGAACAGGGGCCACTGAAGCTTTCTTT. It specifies CASSSHRTGATEAFF.

This clonotype was seen many times. The chain joins TRBV12-3 or TRBV12-4 to TRBJ1-5, with a possible D match to TRBD1 (6 bases). The germline V and J ends were trimmed by 6 bases and 2 bases, with 11 bases remaining between them. The CDR3 has 14 residues. CDR3 in DNA: TGTGCCAGCAGCTTGACAGGCGGCAATCAGCCCCAGCATTTT. It is translated as CASSLTGGNQPQHF.

V usage is TRBV6-5 and J usage is TRBJ2-7, with 15 positions matching TRBD2. In germline, CDR1 is MNHEY, CDR2 SVGAGI. V was clipped by 4 bases and J by 4 bases; unmatched bases: 5. This CDR3 has 16 amino acids. CDR3 DNA sequence: TGTGCCAGCAGTTTCGGACTAGCGGGAGGGGAGTACGAGCAGTACTTC. Protein: CASSFGLAGGEYEQYF.

This clonotype appeared a few times. The V gene is TRBV19, the J gene TRBJ1-2, with D unresolved. This CDR3 region has 14 residues. CDR1 is LNHDA, CDR2 SQIVND, per germline (reference sequence). V shed 5 bases and J shed 4 bases, with 14 bases lying between them. CDR3 nucleotides: TGTGCCAGTAGTCTTGTCCTCGGTACCTATGGCTACACCTTC. Translating gives CASSLVLGTYGYTF. The variable domain in full, with the rest retrieved from reference TRBV19 and TRBJ1-2, is DGGITQSPKYLFRKEGQNVTLSCEQNLNHDAMYWYRQDPGQGLRLIYYSQIVNDFQKGDIAEGYSVSREKKESFPLTVTSAQKNPTAFYLCASSLVLGTYGYTFGSGTRLTVV.

This clonotype was counted between two and nine times. This chain uses TRBV4-2 with TRBJ1-5; D not resolved. This CDR3 is built from 12 residues. Germline V lookup: CDR1 LGHNA, CDR2 YNFKEQ. Trimming cost V 2 bases and J 9 bases, with 8 bases left between them. The CDR3 DNA reads TGTGCCAGCAGCCAACGCGCCGGGCCCCAGCATTTT. It codes for CASSQRAGPQHF.

There are many counts of this clonotype. The chain employs TRBV20-1 and TRBJ1-5; D may be TRBD1 (6 bases). The CDR3 is 14 residues long. V was pared by 0 bases and J by 7 bases, with 13 bases between. Germline assignment: CDR1 DFQATT and CDR2 SNEGSKA (reference sequence). For the CDR3, the DNA is TGCAGTGCTAGAGAAACAGGGTTGAGGCAGCCCCAGCATTTT. Amino acids: CSARETGLRQPQHF.

The chain employs TRBV6-1 and TRBJ2-7; D is possibly TRBD1 or TRBD2 (5 bases each). CDR1 and CDR2 (germline): MNHNS, SASEGT. The CDR3 is 14 residues long. Trimming pared 3 bases from V and 6 bases from J, leaving 15 bases between. The CDR3 sequence is CASSDTTTGREQYF. The CDR3 DNA follows: TGTGCCAGCAGTGATACTACGACGGGGCGCGAGCAGTACTTC.

This clonotype was seen more than once but under ten times. CDR3 nucleotides: TGTGCCAGCAGTGATCTCAGGGGTCTTGGCTACACCTTC. This translates into CASSDLRGLGYTF. V is TRBV6-1 and J is TRBJ1-2, with D perhaps TRBD1 (6 bases). The V end was cut by 3 bases, the J end by 7 bases, with 12 bases between. The CDR3 is 13 amino acids. CDR1 and CDR2 (germline): MNHNS, SASEGT.

A few counts support this clonotype. The chain links TRBV6-5 to TRBJ2-7, with 14 bases that match TRBD2. Germline CDR1 reads MNHEY; CDR2 reads SVGAGI. The CDR3 sequence is 17 residues long. The V segment lost 0 bases and the J segment 4 bases; nucleotides outside the gene matches: 5. The CDR3 bases are TGTGCCAGCAGTTACTCGGGGACTAGCGGGAGCCGTTACGAGCAGTACTTC. Translating it yields CASSYSGTSGSRYEQYF.

The chain uses TRBV24-1 and TRBJ2-1; 7 bases align to TRBD2. V lost 9 bases to trimming and J lost 3 bases; unmatched junction nucleotides: 10. The CDR3 runs to 15 residues. Germline V gene lookup returns CDR1 KGHDR and CDR2 SFDVKD. In nucleotides, the CDR3 is TGTGCCACCCAGAGTGGGGGGGGGATCTACAATGAGCAGTTCTTC. Amino acid sequence: CATQSGGGIYNEQFF.